The following is a TCR beta chain sequence with its context. No antigen is known for it. Base-call qualities are not available, and no considerably larger clone is one nucleotide away. Collaborating institutions collected whole blood in K2EDTA tubes following their own protocols. For TCRbeta analysis, collaborator samples were shipped as frozen whole blood, as isolated PBMCs, or as DNA extracted from either sample type. V and J are trimmed by 3 bases and 5 bases, and the gene matches miss 6 bases of the junction. The germline V gene supplies CDR1 SGHRS and CDR2 YFSETQ. The CDR3 spans 15 residues, from the cysteine through the phenylalanine. Solely the CDR3 DNA is kept, with 45 bases framed from the first base. The immunoSEQ Assay, a bias-controlled multiplex PCR, was used to amplify TCRbeta CDR3 regions from genomic DNA. The paper's processing steps were these. Nucleated cell counts per sample were estimated from amplification of reference gene primers within the assay. To quantify the absolute abundance of each unique TCRbeta CDR3 rearrangement, sequence reads were collapsed and filtered. For each sample, productive Simpson clonality was calculated by taking the square root of Simpson's diversity index across productive rearrangements. In its TCRdb copy, this immuneACCESS table keeps in-frame sequences only and misses some clones. Where compared with another copy, unresolved V genes explain less than half of these, and the others have no known cause. For V, J and clone size, that table is used; D and trimming come from the DNA. Recorded for this sample are some 13,000 clones; 78% of them occurred a single time. Of the sample, 30% to 35% falls within the top ten clones.

The data belong to a study of blood T cell repertoires in COVID-19 (dated by TCRdb to 2018 to 2021). Study-level background: Collaborator samples came from the United States, Italy and Spain and covered acute and convalescent phases of COVID-19. Where HLA class I and class II types were available, the types were taken from metadata supplied by the sample provider, not from assay-based typing. The sample metadata nearly always contained a de-identified subject ID, COVID-19 status, age in years and sex. The repertoires were released in a freely available public database meant as a resource for research on the immune response to SARS-CoV-2. Subjects who had been exposed to COVID-19, were actively infected with it, or had recovered from it provided the deeply sampled blood TCRbeta repertoires that made up the dataset. Samples came from the ongoing ImmuneRACE study (first 160 participants) plus 1,254 subjects from 6 global collaborators. The material from the prospective study consisted of cDNA or gDNA derived from T cells, B-cell-depleted T cells, or PBMCs. Beyond this particular receptor, the publication reports: The quantity of clinical and demographic metadata differed by source and by participant and was supplied without curation.

The rearranged segments are TRBV5-1 and TRBJ2-5, and TRBD2 matches 11 of the central bases. Sequencing used peripheral blood. The receptor's source is a human donor in a cohort sampled during active COVID-19. The sequence in DNA is TGCGCCAGCAGCTACGGGACTAGCGGCGTGGAGACCCAGTACTTC. Translated, it reads CASSYGTSGVETQYF.